The 25 T cell receptor beta chains below come from one sample, sequenced in a study of identical twins. TCRdb reprocessed the 5' RACE reads with MiXCR, giving one entry per CDR3 protein. The sample has some 660,000 distinct CDR3 sequences, 8.6% seen once. These same data were also listed under a study on yellow fever vaccine responses in identical twins.

The sample was PBMCs. The receptors here all came from a young woman in good health.

The table lists this clonotype with many counts. The genes are TRBV20-1 and TRBJ2-7; no clear D gene. The V end lost 1 base, the J end lost 3 bases, and 13 bases lay between the germline ends. Germline CDR1 DFQATT, CDR2 SNEGSKA (reference sequence). There are 14 residues in the CDR3. Written as DNA, the CDR3 is TGCAGTGCTAGAGGGGTCAGGTCAGACTACGAGCAGTACTTC. Its translation is CSARGVRSDYEQYF.

This clonotype was seen a handful of times. The CDR3 reads CASSQDGGSSGARETQYF. For the CDR3, the DNA is TGTGCCAGCAGCCAAGATGGAGGGTCCAGCGGAGCGAGGGAGACCCAGTACTTC. This chain uses TRBV3-1 with TRBJ2-5, with TRBD2 as a possible D gene (6 bases). This CDR3 contains 18 residues. Germline values: CDR1 LGHDT, CDR2 YNNKEL (reference sequence). Trimming cost V 0 bases and J 5 bases, with 22 bases left between them.

The chain joins TRBV15 to TRBJ2-2; TRBD2 might be the D (7 bases). Germline V gene sequence: CDR1 LNHNV, CDR2 YYDKDF (reference sequence). Between the trimmed V and J ends, which lost 8 bases and 2 bases, there was a span of 15 bases. The CDR3 sequence is 15 residues long. The CDR3 sequence: CATSTGRANTGELFF. CDR3 DNA sequence: TGTGCCACCTCTACAGGGAGGGCCAACACCGGGGAGCTGTTTTTT. Variable domain in full (rest from reference TRBV15 and TRBJ2-2): DAMVIQNPRYQVTQFGKPVTLSCSQTLNHNVMYWYQQKSSQAPKLLFHYYDKDFNNEADTPDNFQSRRPNTSFCFLDIRSPGLGDTAMYLCATSTGRANTGELFFGEGSRLTVL.

The J gene is TRBJ2-7, the V gene TRBV5-1; maybe TRBD1 (5 bases). The CDR3 is made up of 14 amino acids. CDR1 and CDR2 from the germline V gene are SGHRS and YFSETQ. Trimming pared 0 bases from V and 3 bases from J, leaving 10 bases between. The CDR3 here is CASSLEDNYYEQYF. CDR3 nucleotides: TGCGCCAGCAGCTTGGAGGACAACTACTACGAGCAGTACTTC.

This clonotype was counted only a few times. The J gene is TRBJ1-1, the V gene TRBV4-1; D unresolved. This CDR3 is 12 amino acids long. Germline V lookup: CDR1 MGHRA, CDR2 YSYEKL. V lost 0 bases and J 8 bases, leaving 7 bases between the germline ends. The CDR3 DNA is TGCGCCAGCAGCCAAGATAAGAGGGAAGCTTTCTTT. It yields the protein CASSQDKREAFF.

This clonotype was seen only a few times. This chain joins TRBV7-9 and TRBJ2-2; D gene unclear. The germline CDR1 and CDR2 sequences are SEHNR and FQNEAQ (reference sequence). Trimming took off 5 bases at V and 2 bases at J, with 9 bases between the two ends. The CDR3 runs to 14 residues. This CDR3 reads CASSPALNTGELFF. CDR3 nucleotide sequence: TGTGCCAGCAGCCCAGCGCTCAACACCGGGGAGCTGTTTTTT.

This clonotype was picked up many times. The chain joins TRBV12-3 or TRBV12-4 to TRBJ2-3, with 7 bases fitting TRBD1. Losses at the gene ends were 6 bases for V and 2 bases for J; bases not matched to a gene: 5. This CDR3 is built from 14 residues. The CDR3 here is CASRPTGLTDTQYF. The CDR3 DNA reads TGTGCCAGCAGACCGACAGGGCTCACAGATACGCAGTATTTT.

There are a few counts of this clonotype. The V call is TRBV11-2, the J call TRBJ2-4; D is undetermined. Germline V gene sequence: CDR1 SGHAT, CDR2 FQNNGV. The V and J ends lost 0 bases and 0 bases respectively, with 27 bases between them. The CDR3 extends over 22 amino acids. CDR3 loop: CASSLDRTKSSVAILAKNIQYF. In DNA, the CDR3 is TGTGCCAGCAGCTTAGATCGAACCAAATCATCTGTGGCCATCCTAGCCAAAAACATTCAGTACTTC.

In this sample, this clonotype turned up a few times. CDR3 amino acids: CASSLTTASNEQFF. The CDR3 region has the DNA TGTGCCAGCAGCTTAACGACAGCCTCTAATGAGCAGTTCTTC. V is TRBV5-5 and J is TRBJ2-1, with TRBD1 as a possible D gene (5 bases). Germline CDR1 SGHKS, CDR2 YYEKEE (reference sequence). This CDR3 has 14 residues. V dropped 2 bases and J dropped 7 bases, with 13 bases sitting between them.

Ten or more counts support this clonotype. The chain has TRBV20-1 and TRBJ2-5; 9 bases are a match to TRBD2. CDR3 length equals 16 residues. Germline V gene sequence: CDR1 DFQATT, CDR2 SNEGSKA (reference sequence). Trimming took 0 bases from V and 1 from J; bases not matched to a gene: 6. The chain's CDR3 is CSARDLNSGGQETQYF. CDR3 DNA: TGCAGTGCTAGAGATCTGAATAGCGGGGGCCAAGAGACCCAGTACTTC.

This clonotype was recorded many times. The J gene is TRBJ2-1, the V gene TRBV6-5; no clear D. The CDR3 is 14 residues long. V lost 3 bases, J lost 8 bases, and 14 bases lay in between. Germline V CDR1 and CDR2: MNHEY, SVGAGI. The CDR3 sequence: CASSYREGWDEQFF. The DNA for the CDR3 is TGTGCCAGCAGTTATCGAGAAGGGTGGGATGAGCAGTTCTTC.

There are many counts of this clonotype. This chain uses TRBV4-2 with TRBJ2-1, with a possible D match to TRBD2 (6 bases). Germline V gene sequence: CDR1 LGHNA, CDR2 YNFKEQ. The CDR3 is 16 residues long. Trimming stripped 0 bases from V and 2 bases from J, with 11 bases between. CDR3 coding DNA: TGTGCCAGCAGCCAAGACGGGGACTTACCCTACAATGAGCAGTTCTTC. Translation gives CASSQDGDLPYNEQFF.

The CDR3 reads CASSTWRFLNAGELFF. In DNA form, the CDR3 reads TGTGCCAGCAGCACCTGGCGATTCCTTAACGCCGGGGAGCTGTTTTTT. This rearrangement joins TRBV7-2 to TRBJ2-2, with D uncertain. CDR1 is SGHTA, CDR2 FQGNSA, per germline. CDR3 length: 16 amino acids. V was cut by 5 bases and J by 6 bases, with 19 bases left in between. Full variable domain (rest looked up from reference TRBV7-2 and TRBJ2-2): GAGVSQSPSNKVTEKGKDVELRCDPISGHTALYWYRQSLGQGLEFLIYFQGNSAPDKSGLPSDRFSAERTGGSVSTLTIQRTQQEDSAVYLCASSTWRFLNAGELFFGEGSRLTVL.

V is TRBV10-3 and J is TRBJ2-7, with a tentative D call TRBD1 (6 bases). V lost 3 bases, J lost 3 bases, and 12 bases lay in between. The length of the CDR3 is 14 residues. Germline V gene lookup returns CDR1 ENHRY and CDR2 SYGVKD. This CDR3 reads CAISDFNRDYEQYF. The CDR3 nucleotides are TGTGCCATCAGTGATTTCAACAGGGACTACGAGCAGTACTTC.

This clonotype was observed many times. The chain links TRBV10-3 to TRBJ2-3, with 11 bases fitting TRBD2. There are 13 residues in the CDR3. The germline V gene encodes CDR1 ENHRY and CDR2 SYGVKD. With V trimmed by 11 bases and J by 4 bases, 5 bases remained unmatched. The CDR3: CAAHSGGADTQYF. In DNA form, the CDR3 reads TGTGCCGCCCATAGCGGGGGGGCAGATACGCAGTATTTT.

This clonotype was seen only a few times. The rearrangement joins TRBV5-4 to TRBJ1-6; D might be TRBD1 (6 bases). The germline V gene encodes CDR1 SGHNT and CDR2 YYREEE (reference sequence). The CDR3 consists of 16 residues. Trimming removed 1 base at V and 5 bases at J, with 13 bases between. CDR3 in amino acids: CASSLRGPGNNSPLHF. The CDR3 nucleotides read TGTGCCAGCAGCTTGCGGGGGCCTGGGAATAATTCACCCCTCCACTTT.

This clonotype was seen a few times. The chain links TRBV5-5 to TRBJ2-1, with TRBD2 identical over 10 bases. The CDR3 sequence is 15 residues long. Germline CDR1 is SGHKS and CDR2 is YYEKEE (reference sequence). J gave up 5 bases and V 3 bases, and 5 bases lay outside the gene matches. The CDR3 loop is CASSSTSGWDNEQFF. CDR3 nucleotides: TGTGCCAGCAGCTCGACTAGCGGGTGGGACAATGAGCAGTTCTTC.

This chain joins TRBV20-1 and TRBJ1-1, with a weak D call TRBD1 (5 bases). The CDR3 is made up of 14 amino acids. V was pared by 0 bases and J by 3 bases, with 11 bases between. Germline V gene sequence: CDR1 DFQATT, CDR2 SNEGSKA (reference sequence). The CDR3: CSARDLTVHTEAFF. CDR3 DNA sequence: TGCAGTGCTAGAGATCTGACAGTCCACACTGAAGCTTTCTTT.

This clonotype was seen repeatedly, ten times or more. The chain recombines TRBV12-3 or TRBV12-4 with TRBJ1-1, with 8 bases identical to TRBD1. The CDR3 is 15 amino acids. V trimming: 4 bases; J trimming: 4 bases; junction bases outside the gene matches: 8. The CDR3 reads CASSSHRGGGTEAFF. The CDR3 bases are TGTGCCAGCAGTTCCCACAGGGGGGGAGGCACTGAAGCTTTCTTT.

This clonotype came up a few times. The chain carries TRBV28 and TRBJ2-7; D not resolved. CDR3 size: 15 residues. Germline V gene lookup returns CDR1 MDHEN and CDR2 SYDVKM. V gave up 5 bases and J gave up 3 bases, with 17 bases separating them. The DNA for the CDR3 is TGTGCCAGCAGTACCTTCGGCGGAAAGGGCTACGAGCAGTACTTC. Protein product: CASSTFGGKGYEQYF.

This clonotype was counted at least ten times. CDR3 in amino acids: CASSPGQARNEQFF. In DNA, the CDR3 is TGTGCCAGCAGCCCTGGCCAGGCCAGGAATGAGCAGTTCTTC. The chain employs TRBV7-9 and TRBJ2-1; no firm D call. The CDR3 is 14 residues long. Trimming took off 5 bases at V and 7 bases at J, with 15 bases between the two ends. The germline CDR1 and CDR2 sequences are SEHNR and FQNEAQ (reference sequence).

This clonotype was seen a handful of times. The V gene is TRBV6-4, the J gene TRBJ2-3, with TRBD2 identical over 13 bases. Trimming took 4 bases from V and 11 from J; bases not matched to a gene: 12. The CDR3 has 16 residues. The germline V gene has CDR1 MRHNA and CDR2 SNTAGT. The CDR3 nucleotides read TGTGCCAGCAGTGCCACGACTAGCGGGGGGCTTGGAAAGCAGTATTTT. It is translated as CASSATTSGGLGKQYF.

Comment on this clonotype: A much bigger clone sits one base away, suggesting this may be a read error. The chain combines TRBV20-1 with TRBJ2-1; perhaps TRBD1 as D (5 bases). CDR1 and CDR2 from the germline V gene are DFQATT and SNEGSKA (reference sequence). V lost 4 bases and J lost 12, with 22 bases in between. This CDR3 has 14 amino acids. The CDR3 loop reads CSAKDSREYPGQFF. In DNA, the CDR3 is TGCAGTGCTAAAGACAGCCGTGAATACCCGGGGCAGTTCTTC.

This clonotype was counted ten times or more. The CDR3 sequence: CASSLGPGNTGELFF. CDR3 nucleotides: TGCGCCAGCAGCTTGGGTCCAGGAAACACCGGGGAGCTGTTTTTT. The chain uses TRBV5-1 and TRBJ2-2, with D unclear. The CDR3 covers 15 residues. Trimming cost V 0 bases and J 2 bases, with 8 bases left between them. In germline, CDR1 is SGHRS, CDR2 YFSETQ. The full variable domain, its missing parts supplied by reference TRBV5-1 and TRBJ2-2, is KAGVTQTPRYLIKTRGQQVTLSCSPISGHRSVSWYQQTPGQGLQFLFEYFSETQRNKGNFPGRFSGRQFSNSRSEMNVSTLELGDSALYLCASSLGPGNTGELFFGEGSRLTVL.

The gene calls are TRBV19 and TRBJ2-5; TRBD2 matches at 11 bases. The germline V gene encodes CDR1 LNHDA and CDR2 SQIVND (reference sequence). Unmatched junction bases numbered 2, after V lost 5 bases and J lost 3 bases. This CDR3 region has 14 residues. The CDR3: CASSGGLAEETQYF. CDR3 sequence (DNA): TGTGCCAGTAGTGGGGGACTAGCGGAAGAGACCCAGTACTTC.